A single T cell receptor (beta chain) is shown here with its context. Its antigen specificity is not known. The sample holds no much larger clone one base away, and base qualities are not on file. The CDR3 holds 16 amino acids from the cysteine to the phenylalanine. Only the CDR3 region is kept as DNA, spanning 48 bases read in frame from base 1. Reading the germline V gene gives CDR1 MGHRA and CDR2 YSYEKL. V has 3 bases trimmed and J has 0 bases trimmed; junction bases matching no gene number 4. This specimen comes from a study of blood T cell repertoires in COVID-19 (dated by TCRdb to about 2020). In terms of the full investigation: Samples from collaborators originated in the United States, Italy and Spain and spanned both the acute and convalescent phases of COVID-19. The material from the prospective study consisted of cDNA or gDNA derived from T cells, B-cell-depleted T cells, or PBMCs. Deeply sampled blood TCRbeta repertoires from subjects exposed to, actively infected with, or recovered from COVID-19 were included in the dataset. The repertoires were released in a freely available public database intended as a resource for research on the immune response to SARS-CoV-2. Samples came from the ongoing ImmuneRACE study (first 160 participants) plus 1,254 subjects from 6 global collaborators. Sample metadata almost always included a de-identified subject ID, COVID-19 status, age in years and sex. Where available, HLA class I and class II types were taken from metadata supplied by the sample provider and were not determined by assay-based typing. General conclusions and limits of the study: The quantity of clinical and demographic metadata differed by source and by participant and was supplied without curation.

The collaborating institutions used their own protocols to collect whole blood in K2EDTA tubes. For TCRbeta analysis, collaborators shipped samples as frozen whole blood, isolated PBMCs, or DNA extracted from either of those sample types. TCRbeta CDR3 regions were amplified from genomic DNA using the immunoSEQ Assay, a bias-controlled multiplex PCR. In the paper's pipeline: The number of nucleated cells in each sample was estimated by amplification of reference gene primers within the assay. Sequence reads were collapsed and filtered to measure the absolute abundance of every unique TCRbeta CDR3 rearrangement. For each sample, productive Simpson clonality was calculated as the square root of Simpson's diversity index over productive rearrangements. TCRdb carries this immuneACCESS record with in-frame sequences only. Its versions omit some clonotypes, under half of them owing to an unresolved V gene in the studies checked, with the rest unexplained. That table furnishes V, J and clone size, whereas the DNA furnished D and trimming. In all, the sample holds some 75,000 clones, and over 60% of those were seen once. Roughly 20% of the sample is taken by the ten largest.

This clonotype was sampled from a woman older than 75 with active or convalescent COVID-19. The receptor chain draws on TRBV4-1 and TRBJ1-3, and TRBD1 aligns with 8 junction nucleotides. The sample consisted of peripheral blood. The CDR3 has the sequence CASSQGGTGSGNTIYF. The sequenced DNA: TGCGCCAGCAGCCAGGGAGGGACAGGCTCTGGAAACACCATATATTTT.